This TCR beta chain was profiled in a study of PD-1 blockade in classical Hodgkin lymphoma. Notes on the study in general: Prior to therapy, complete responders displayed diversity much like that of newly diagnosed patients. Compared with healthy donors, newly diagnosed patients reportedly showed lower baseline TCR diversity. Sources of repertoire differences remain undefined, possibly disease activity or prior therapy.

Each of the patients experienced relapse following autologous stem cell transplantation, and their brentuximab vedotin exposure differed. Starting with thawed PBMCs, CD4+ T cells were purified by magnetic negative selection. This CDR3 spans 13 amino acids. The germline CDR1 and CDR2 sequences are MNHEY and SVGAGI. Between the trimmed V and J ends, which lost 2 bases and 8 bases, there was a span of 12 bases. To note about this clone: Its cognate antigen is unknown.

Using immunoSEQ multiplex PCR, the repertoire was profiled, and TCRdb retains in-frame clones only, with some absent. The sample contains 15,000 to 20,000 clones, approximately 86% of which appear only once. The specimen comprised CD4+ T cells from blood, sampled at baseline. The sequence came from a human donor with classical Hodgkin lymphoma. The chain combines TRBV6-5 with TRBJ1-1, with D perhaps matching TRBD1 (6 bases). CDR3 sequence: CASSYTRQVEAFF. The CDR3 region has the DNA TGTGCCAGCAGTTACACCCGACAGGTGGAAGCTTTCTTT.